Listed below are T cell receptor beta chains from one sample, sequenced in a study of cytomegalovirus exposure and HLA in healthy donors. Clones were sequenced by immunoSEQ multiplex PCR, and TCRdb holds only the in-frame ones, with some missing. The sample includes about 130,000 clones, over 65% of them seen just once. Sequencing used PBMCs. Source of these receptors: a man aged 18 to 30 in good health and CMV-seropositive. Both conserved end residues are part of each CDR3. The D gene is left open where the match is weak. Expanded clones get a size class; other rows say once, few or many, or leave the size out.

CDR3 length	J gene	clone size	D gene	V gene	CDR3 protein	CDR3 DNA
14	TRBJ1-2	NA	NA	TRBV29-1	CSVESQGSIYGYTF	TGCAGCGTTGAATCACAGGGTAGCATCTATGGCTACACCTTC
16	TRBJ2-1	NA	TRBD2	TRBV7-2	CASSSLGLAPYNEQFF	TGTGCCAGCAGCTCACTCGGACTAGCCCCTTACAATGAGCAGTTCTTC
15	TRBJ2-1	NA	NA	TRBV7-2	CASSPDISSYNEQFF	TGTGCCAGCAGCCCGGACATATCCTCCTACAATGAGCAGTTCTTC
15	TRBJ2-1	NA	NA	TRBV9	CASSPRPDRGNEQFF	TGTGCCAGCAGCCCCAGGCCCGATAGGGGCAATGAGCAGTTCTTC
11	TRBJ1-1	NA	NA	TRBV20-1	CSAIQGTEAFF	TGCAGTGCTATACAGGGCACTGAAGCTTTCTTT
14	TRBJ1-3	NA	NA	TRBV7-9	CASSSTTSGNTIYF	TGTGCCAGCAGCTCGACAACATCTGGAAACACCATATATTTT
15	TRBJ2-4	NA	TRBD1	TRBV9	CASSADPRGKNIQYF	TGTGCCAGCAGCGCTGATCCCAGGGGGAAAAACATTCAGTACTTC
14	TRBJ1-2	few	TRBD1	TRBV5-6	CASSPDRGNYGYTF	TGTGCCAGCAGCCCCGACAGGGGGAACTATGGCTACACCTTC
13	TRBJ1-2	NA	TRBD1	TRBV27	CASSINRGRGYTF	TGTGCCAGCAGTATCAACAGGGGCCGTGGCTACACCTTC
18	TRBJ2-3	few	TRBD2	TRBV6-4	CASSEFASSGGGTDTQYF	TGTGCCAGCAGTGAATTCGCGTCTAGCGGGGGGGGCACAGATACGCAGTATTTT
13	TRBJ2-5	NA	NA	TRBV6-5	CASSYSTRETQYF	TGTGCCAGCAGTTACTCGACACGGGAGACCCAGTACTTC
12	TRBJ2-1	NA	TRBD1	TRBV10-3	CAMGQGWYEQFF	TGTGCCATGGGACAGGGCTGGTATGAGCAGTTCTTC
14	TRBJ2-5	NA	TRBD1	TRBV28	CASSSGTGAKTQYF	TGTGCCAGCAGTTCTGGGACAGGTGCTAAGACCCAGTACTTC
13	TRBJ2-7	few	TRBD1	TRBV5-1	CASSVGQGWEQYF	TGCGCCAGCAGCGTCGGACAGGGCTGGGAGCAGTACTTC
13	TRBJ1-2	NA	NA	TRBV28	CASSFRSNYGYTF	TGTGCCAGCAGTTTTCGCAGTAACTATGGCTACACCTTC
16	TRBJ1-2	NA	TRBD1	TRBV2	CASSEPLTGGNYGYTF	TGTGCCAGCAGTGAACCTCTGACAGGGGGAAACTATGGCTACACCTTC
15	TRBJ1-1	once	TRBD1	TRBV2	CASSAGTGWVTEAFF	TGTGCCAGCAGTGCCGGGACAGGGTGGGTCACTGAAGCTTTCTTT
12	TRBJ2-2	NA	NA	TRBV5-1	CASSSGTGELFF	TGCGCCAGCAGCTCGGGAACCGGGGAGCTGTTTTTT
15	TRBJ2-5	NA	NA	TRBV28	CASSSWTGRGETQYF	TGTGCCAGCAGTTCCTGGACAGGGAGGGGAGAGACCCAGTACTTC
17	TRBJ1-6	NA	NA	TRBV5-8	CASSFSLGSLRDSPLHF	TGTGCCAGCAGCTTTAGCCTGGGCAGCCTGAGGGATTCACCCCTCCACTTT
17	TRBJ1-2	NA	TRBD1	TRBV7-7	CASSSWDRAASIYGYTF	TGTGCTAGCAGCTCTTGGGACAGGGCCGCTTCCATCTATGGCTACACCTTC
14	TRBJ2-7	once	NA	TRBV12-5	CASGLGQGVYEQYF	TGTGCTAGTGGCCTGGGACAAGGAGTCTACGAGCAGTACTTC
15	TRBJ1-5	once	NA	TRBV6-5	CASSSNGQGNQPQHF	TGTGCCAGCAGTTCCAACGGCCAGGGCAATCAGCCCCAGCATTTT
14	TRBJ1-5	few	NA	TRBV27	CASSLPGSNQPQHF	TGTGCCAGCAGTTTACCAGGCAGCAATCAGCCCCAGCATTTT
14	TRBJ1-1	NA	TRBD1	TRBV19	CASSAQQGAGEAFF	TGTGCCAGTAGTGCGCAACAGGGGGCGGGTGAAGCTTTCTTT
14	TRBJ2-7	NA	TRBD1	TRBV6-5	CASRMDRGPYEQYF	TGTGCCAGCAGAATGGACAGGGGACCCTACGAGCAGTACTTC
14	TRBJ2-3	few	NA	TRBV7-2	CASSGLEITDTQYF	TGTGCCAGCTCGGGACTCGAGATCACAGATACGCAGTATTTT
13	TRBJ2-7	NA	TRBD2	TRBV5-6	CASSPTSVSEQYF	TGTGCCAGCAGCCCGACTAGCGTAAGCGAGCAGTACTTC
16	TRBJ1-6	NA	NA	TRBV28	CASSLSDNVLDSPLHF	TGTGCCAGCAGTTTATCGGACAACGTCTTGGATTCACCCCTCCACTTT
14	TRBJ2-1	NA	NA	TRBV14	CASSQDLGSNEQFF	TGTGCCAGCAGCCAAGATCTAGGTTCGAATGAGCAGTTCTTC
12	TRBJ1-4	once	NA	TRBV28	CASRDDRERLFF	TGTGCCAGCAGGGATGACAGAGAAAGACTGTTTTTT
13	TRBJ1-4	few	NA	TRBV6-1	CASSVRPGMELFF	TGTGCCAGCAGTGTCAGACCCGGGATGGAACTGTTTTTT
13	TRBJ1-2	NA	NA	TRBV5-1	CASSSQLAYGYTF	TGCGCCAGCAGCTCGCAGTTAGCATATGGCTACACCTTC
15	TRBJ1-2	NA	NA	TRBV6-1	CASSEVAGQNYGYTF	TGTGCCAGCAGTGAAGTGGCAGGCCAGAACTATGGCTACACCTTC
15	TRBJ2-7	NA	TRBD2	TRBV5-1	CASCTGTSGMYEQYF	TGCGCCAGCTGCACCGGGACTAGCGGGATGTACGAGCAGTACTTC
13	TRBJ1-2	NA	NA	TRBV7-2	CASNLQGSGGYTF	TGTGCCAGCAATCTACAGGGCTCGGGTGGCTACACCTTC
18	TRBJ2-6	NA	NA	TRBV25-1	CASSSQRAVSSGANVLTF	TGTGCCAGCAGCTCTCAGCGGGCGGTGTCCTCTGGGGCCAACGTCCTGACTTTC
13	TRBJ2-3	NA	NA	TRBV2	CASIERTTDTQYF	TGTGCCAGCATAGAGAGAACGACAGATACGCAGTATTTT
16	TRBJ2-7	few	TRBD1	TRBV5-6	CASSLEFGTGIYEQYF	TGTGCCAGCAGCTTGGAGTTCGGGACAGGCATCTACGAGCAGTACTTC
12	TRBJ1-1	NA	NA	TRBV5-4	CASSFSRDKAFF	TGTGCCAGCAGCTTCTCCAGGGATAAAGCTTTCTTT
16	TRBJ2-7	NA	TRBD2	TRBV6-6	CASSLGPLAETYEQYF	TGTGCCAGCAGTTTGGGCCCACTAGCGGAGACCTACGAGCAGTACTTC
14	TRBJ2-1	NA	NA	TRBV6-6	CASRGGIRNNEQFF	TGTGCCAGCAGAGGCGGGATCAGGAACAATGAGCAGTTCTTC
14	TRBJ2-2	NA	NA	TRBV29-1	CSVKGIANTGELFF	TGCAGCGTTAAGGGGATCGCGAACACCGGGGAGCTGTTTTTT
14	TRBJ2-7	NA	TRBD1	TRBV15	CATSRGTGGSEQYF	TGTGCCACCAGCAGAGGAACAGGGGGTAGCGAGCAGTACTTC
15	TRBJ2-7	NA	TRBD2	TRBV19	CASSPGAGETYEQYF	TGTGCCAGTAGCCCAGGTGCGGGGGAGACCTACGAGCAGTACTTC
13	TRBJ1-2	NA	NA	TRBV5-1	CASSLDRDYGYTF	TGCGCCAGCAGCTTGGATCGGGACTATGGCTACACCTTC
14	TRBJ1-5	once	NA	TRBV12-2	CASRLVTNQRPQHF	TGTGCAAGTCGCTTAGTTACTAACCAGAGGCCCCAGCATTTT
12	TRBJ2-7	NA	TRBD1	TRBV13	CASSWAGGEQYF	TGTGCCAGCAGCTGGGCAGGGGGCGAGCAGTACTTC